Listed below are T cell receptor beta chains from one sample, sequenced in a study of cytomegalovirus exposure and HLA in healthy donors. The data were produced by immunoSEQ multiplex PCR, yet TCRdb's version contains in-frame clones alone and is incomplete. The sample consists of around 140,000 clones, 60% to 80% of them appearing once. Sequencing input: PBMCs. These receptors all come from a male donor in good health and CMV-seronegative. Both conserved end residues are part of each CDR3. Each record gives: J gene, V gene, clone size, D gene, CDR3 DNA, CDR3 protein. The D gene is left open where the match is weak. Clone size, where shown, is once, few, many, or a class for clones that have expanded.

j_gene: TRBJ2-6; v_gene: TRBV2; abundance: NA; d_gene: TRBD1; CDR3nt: TGTGCCAGCACCCTAGGGACAGCCTCTGGGGCCAACGTCCTGACTTTC; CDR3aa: CASTLGTASGANVLTF
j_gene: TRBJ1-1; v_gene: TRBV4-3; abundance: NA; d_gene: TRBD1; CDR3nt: TGCGCCAGCAGCCAGGGGGGTACAGGGGCTAACACTGAAGCTTTCTTT; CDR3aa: CASSQGGTGANTEAFF
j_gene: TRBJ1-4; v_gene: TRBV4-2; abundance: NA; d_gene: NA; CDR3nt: TGTGCCAGCAGCCAAGAGTTTCAGGGGAATGAAAAACTGTTTTTT; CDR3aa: CASSQEFQGNEKLFF
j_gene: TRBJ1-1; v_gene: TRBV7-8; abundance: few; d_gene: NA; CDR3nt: TGTGCCAGCAGCATAAGACGGGGGAACACTGAAGCTTTCTTT; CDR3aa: CASSIRRGNTEAFF
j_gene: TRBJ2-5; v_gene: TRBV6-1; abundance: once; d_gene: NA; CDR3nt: TGTGCCAGCAGTGAAGGGATAGGGACTTCACAAGAGACCCAGTACTTC; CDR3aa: CASSEGIGTSQETQYF
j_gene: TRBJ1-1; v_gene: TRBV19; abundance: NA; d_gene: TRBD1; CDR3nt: TGTGCCAGTAGTCAGGGGGAAGGTTCGTCTGAAGCTTTCTTT; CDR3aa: CASSQGEGSSEAFF
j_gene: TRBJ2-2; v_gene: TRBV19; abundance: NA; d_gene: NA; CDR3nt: TGTGCCAGTAGTATAAACAGGGCTACCACCGGGGAGCTGTTTTTT; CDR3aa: CASSINRATTGELFF
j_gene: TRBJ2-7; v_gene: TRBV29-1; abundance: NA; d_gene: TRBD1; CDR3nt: TGCAGCGTTGAGGGGGACAGACTCTACGAGCAGTACTTC; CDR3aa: CSVEGDRLYEQYF
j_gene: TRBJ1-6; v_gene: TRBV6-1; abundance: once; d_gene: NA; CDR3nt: TGTGCCAGCAGTGAATCCGGGATCTCCTATAATTCACCCCTCCACTTT; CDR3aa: CASSESGISYNSPLHF
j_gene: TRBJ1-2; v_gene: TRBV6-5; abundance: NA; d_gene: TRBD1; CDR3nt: TGTGCCAGCAGTCTCAGGACAGGGAGCTATGGCTACACCTTC; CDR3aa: CASSLRTGSYGYTF
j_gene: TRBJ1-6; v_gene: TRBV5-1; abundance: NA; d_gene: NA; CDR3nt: TGCGCCAGCAGCTTTCGGGAAGGAGGCTCCTATAATTCACCCCTCCACTTT; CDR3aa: CASSFREGGSYNSPLHF
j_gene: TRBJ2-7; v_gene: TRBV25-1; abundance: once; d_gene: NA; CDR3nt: TGTGCCAGCAGTGAGGGGCCCCCCTACGAGCAGTACTTC; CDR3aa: CASSEGPPYEQYF
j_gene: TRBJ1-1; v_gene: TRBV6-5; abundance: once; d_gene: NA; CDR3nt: TGTGCCAGCAGTTCCCTCTCGCAGGGAGGCACTGAAGCTTTCTTT; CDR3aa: CASSSLSQGGTEAFF
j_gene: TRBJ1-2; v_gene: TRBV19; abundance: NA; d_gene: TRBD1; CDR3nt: TGTGCCAGTAGTATATTGGGACAGGGGTTGGCTGGCTACACCTTC; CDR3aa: CASSILGQGLAGYTF
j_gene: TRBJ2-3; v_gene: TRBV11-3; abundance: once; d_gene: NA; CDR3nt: TGTGCCAGCAGTATGATAGGACAGAATCCCATTTTT; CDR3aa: CASSMIGQNPIF
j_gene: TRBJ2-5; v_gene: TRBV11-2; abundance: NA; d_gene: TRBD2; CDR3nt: TGTGCCAGCAGCCGCGGGGCTAGCGGGGGGCCGACCCAAGAGACCCAGTACTTC; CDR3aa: CASSRGASGGPTQETQYF
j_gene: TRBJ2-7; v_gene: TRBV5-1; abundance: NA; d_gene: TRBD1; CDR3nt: TGCGCCAGCAGCCGAGGGACAGGGGAGGCCTACGAGCAGTACTTC; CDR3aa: CASSRGTGEAYEQYF
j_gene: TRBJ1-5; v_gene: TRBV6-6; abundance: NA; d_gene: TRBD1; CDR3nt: TGTGCCAGCAGCTTGGACAGGGGGGAAGGCCAGCCCCAGCATTTT; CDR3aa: CASSLDRGEGQPQHF
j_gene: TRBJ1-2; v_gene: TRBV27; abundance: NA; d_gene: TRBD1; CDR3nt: TGTGCCAGCAGTAATGCCGGGACAGGGGATTTTGGCTACACCTTC; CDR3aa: CASSNAGTGDFGYTF
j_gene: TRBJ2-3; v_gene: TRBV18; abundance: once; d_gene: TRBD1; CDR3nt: TGTGCCAGCTCACCGGGACAGGGAAGCACAGATACGCAGTATTTT; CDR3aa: CASSPGQGSTDTQYF
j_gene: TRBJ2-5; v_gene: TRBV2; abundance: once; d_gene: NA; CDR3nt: TGTGCCAGCAGTGTCGTCGGGACCCAGTACTTC; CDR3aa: CASSVVGTQYF
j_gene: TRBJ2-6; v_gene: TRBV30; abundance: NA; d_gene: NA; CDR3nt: TGTGCCTGGAAACAGGCTTACTCTGGGGCCAACGTCCTGACTTTC; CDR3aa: CAWKQAYSGANVLTF
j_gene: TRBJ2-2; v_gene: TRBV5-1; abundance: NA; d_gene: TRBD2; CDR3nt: TGCGCCAGCACCCCCCCCGAACGGGGGGGCACCGGGGAGCTGTTTTTT; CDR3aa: CASTPPERGGTGELFF
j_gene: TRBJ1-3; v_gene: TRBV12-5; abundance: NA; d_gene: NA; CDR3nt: TGTGCTAGTGGTTTGGGCAGGAGGCCTGGAAACACCATATATTTT; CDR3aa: CASGLGRRPGNTIYF
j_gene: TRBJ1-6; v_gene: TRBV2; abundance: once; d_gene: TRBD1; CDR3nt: TGTGCCAGCAGGCCCGGGACAGGGGGTTATAATTCACCCCTCCACTTT; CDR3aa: CASRPGTGGYNSPLHF
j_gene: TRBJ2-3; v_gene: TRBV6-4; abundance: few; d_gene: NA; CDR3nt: TGTGCCAGCAGGGCGACTGGCACTAGCACAGATACGCAGTATTTT; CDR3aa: CASRATGTSTDTQYF
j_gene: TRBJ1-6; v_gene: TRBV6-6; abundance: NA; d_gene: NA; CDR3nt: TGTGCCAGCAAGTCGGGGACTAACGCTTCACCCCTCCACTTT; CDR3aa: CASKSGTNASPLHF
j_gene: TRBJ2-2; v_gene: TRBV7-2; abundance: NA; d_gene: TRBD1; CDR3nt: TGTGCCAGCAGCTCAACAGGGGGTTACACCGGGGAGCTGTTTTTT; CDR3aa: CASSSTGGYTGELFF
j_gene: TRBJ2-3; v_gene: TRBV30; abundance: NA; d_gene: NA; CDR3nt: TGTGCCTGTCTCCCAAAAGGGGGGGGTACGCAGTATTTT; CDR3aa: CACLPKGGGTQYF
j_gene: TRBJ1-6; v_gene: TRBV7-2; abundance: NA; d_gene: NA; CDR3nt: TGTGCCAGCAGCTTAGGTCCGAATTCACCCCTCCACTTT; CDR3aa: CASSLGPNSPLHF
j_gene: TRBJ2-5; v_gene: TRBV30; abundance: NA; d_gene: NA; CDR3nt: TGTGCCTGGATGCCGGGGGGCGGTCAGACCCAGTACTTC; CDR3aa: CAWMPGGGQTQYF
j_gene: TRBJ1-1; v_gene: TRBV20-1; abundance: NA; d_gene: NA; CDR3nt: TGCAGTGCTAGGCAACCGGCTGAAGCTTTCTTT; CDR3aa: CSARQPAEAFF
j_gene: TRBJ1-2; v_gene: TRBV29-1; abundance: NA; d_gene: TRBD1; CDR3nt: TGCAGCGTTGAATCGACAGGGGCGGACTATGGCTACACCTTC; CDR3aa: CSVESTGADYGYTF
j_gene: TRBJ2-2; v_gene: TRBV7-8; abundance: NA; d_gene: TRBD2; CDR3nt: TGTGCCAGCAGCTTAGAGGGAGGGGCCGGGGAGCTGTTTTTT; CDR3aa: CASSLEGGAGELFF
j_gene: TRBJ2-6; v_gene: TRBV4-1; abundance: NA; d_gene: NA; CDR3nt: TGCGCCAGCAGCCATAACACTGGGGCCAACGTCCTGACTTTC; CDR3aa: CASSHNTGANVLTF
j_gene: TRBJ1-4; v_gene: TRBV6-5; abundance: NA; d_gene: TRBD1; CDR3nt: TGTGCCAGCAGAAGCCCGGGGCAGGGGGATGAAAAACTGTTTTTT; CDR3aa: CASRSPGQGDEKLFF
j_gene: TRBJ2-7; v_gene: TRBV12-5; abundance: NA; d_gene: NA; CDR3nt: TGTGCTAGTGGTTTTACCTACGAGCAGTACTTC; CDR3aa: CASGFTYEQYF
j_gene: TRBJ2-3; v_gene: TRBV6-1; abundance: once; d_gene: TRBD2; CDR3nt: TGTGCCAGCGAAGAGGCGGGGGGCGGGTCAGATACGCAGTATTTT; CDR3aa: CASEEAGGGSDTQYF
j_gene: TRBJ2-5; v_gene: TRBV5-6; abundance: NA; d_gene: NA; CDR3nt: TGTGCCAGCAGCCGTTGGACCGGGCGAGGGCAAGAGACCCAGTACTTC; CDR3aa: CASSRWTGRGQETQYF
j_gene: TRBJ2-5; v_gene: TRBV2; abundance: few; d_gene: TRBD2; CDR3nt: TGTGCCAGCAGACCTAGCGGGGAGACCCAGTACTTC; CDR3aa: CASRPSGETQYF
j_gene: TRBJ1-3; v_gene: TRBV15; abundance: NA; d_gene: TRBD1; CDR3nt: TGTGCCACCAGCAGAGATAAGGGACAGCCCCAATACTCTGGAAACACCATATATTTT; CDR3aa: CATSRDKGQPQYSGNTIYF
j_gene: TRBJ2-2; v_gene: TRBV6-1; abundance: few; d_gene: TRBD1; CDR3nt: TGTGCCAGCAGTGACCCCTACGGGACAGCGAACACCGGGGAGCTGTTTTTT; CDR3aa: CASSDPYGTANTGELFF
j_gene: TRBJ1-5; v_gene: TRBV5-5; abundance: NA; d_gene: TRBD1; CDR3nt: TGTGCCAGCAGCTCCGGGACAGGGGGCTTGCCCCAGCATTTT; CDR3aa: CASSSGTGGLPQHF
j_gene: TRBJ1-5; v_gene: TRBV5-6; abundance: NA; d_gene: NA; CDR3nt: TGTGCCAGCAGCTTGGCGGGAGGGGTCCAGCCCCAGCATTTT; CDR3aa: CASSLAGGVQPQHF
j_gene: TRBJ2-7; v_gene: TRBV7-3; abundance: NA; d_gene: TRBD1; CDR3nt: TGTGCCAGCAGCTTAGGTGCCAGGGGGCTGTACGAGCAGTACTTC; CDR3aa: CASSLGARGLYEQYF
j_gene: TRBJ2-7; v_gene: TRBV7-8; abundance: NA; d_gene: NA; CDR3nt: TGTGCCAGCAGCTTAGGGGGCAAATCCTACGAGCAGTACTTC; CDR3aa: CASSLGGKSYEQYF
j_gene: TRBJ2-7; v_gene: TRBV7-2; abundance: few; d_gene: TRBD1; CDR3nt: TGTGCCAGCAACCCGGGACAGGGGTCCTACGAGCAGTACTTC; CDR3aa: CASNPGQGSYEQYF
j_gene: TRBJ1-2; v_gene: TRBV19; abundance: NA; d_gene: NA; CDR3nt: TGTGCCAGTAGTGAGCGGAGTAAGGACTATGGCTACACCTTC; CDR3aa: CASSERSKDYGYTF
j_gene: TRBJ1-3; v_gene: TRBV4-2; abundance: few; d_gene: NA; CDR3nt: TGTGCCAGCAGCCCAGGACAGTCTGGAAACACCATATATTTT; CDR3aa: CASSPGQSGNTIYF
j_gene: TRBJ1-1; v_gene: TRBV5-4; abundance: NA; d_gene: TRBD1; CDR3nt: TGTGCCAGCAGGTCAGCAACAGGGGGGGACACTGAAGCTTTCTTT; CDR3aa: CASRSATGGDTEAFF
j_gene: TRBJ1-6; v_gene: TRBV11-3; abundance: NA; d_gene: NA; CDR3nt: TGTGCCAGCAGCTTTCTACAGATTTCGAATTCACCCCTCCACTTT; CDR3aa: CASSFLQISNSPLHF
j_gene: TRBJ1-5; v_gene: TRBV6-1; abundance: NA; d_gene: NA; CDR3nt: TGTGCCAGCATGGTGGGGGCGTATCAGCCCCAGCATTTT; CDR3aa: CASMVGAYQPQHF